Reported below is one TCR beta chain. These data are taken from a study of blood T cell repertoires in COVID-19. Study-wide context: Samples came from the United States, Italy and Spain, spanning acute and convalescent COVID-19.

The V gene's germline CDR1 is SGHTA and CDR2 FQGNSA. CDR3 size: 14 residues. Unmatched junction bases numbered 3, after V lost 0 bases and J lost 5 bases. Original handling: Reference gene primers were amplified, and this amplification served to estimate nucleated cell counts. The data were produced by immunoSEQ multiplex PCR, yet TCRdb's version contains in-frame clones alone and is incomplete. That table is the source of V, J and clone size, and D and trimming were worked out from the DNA. This table has 45,000 or so clones, approximately 80% appearing once. The receptor comes from a man in his 70s with acute or convalescent COVID-19. Sequencing was performed on peripheral blood. The V gene is TRBV7-2, the J gene TRBJ2-5; 7 bases match TRBD2. The chain's CDR3 is CASSLAGGSETQYF. In DNA, the CDR3 is TGTGCCAGCAGCTTAGCGGGGGGGTCGGAGACCCAGTACTTC.